The rows below give T cell receptor beta chains drawn from one sample of a study of T cell changes during pregnancy in multiple sclerosis. Here immunoSEQ multiplex PCR was the method, and the copy in TCRdb shows in-frame clones only, minus some. The data contain under 50,000 clones, roughly 90% of them singletons. The sequenced sample was CD8+ T cells from peripheral blood mononuclear cells, obtained in the third trimester of pregnancy. Source of these receptors: a female donor with multiple sclerosis, enrolled in a pregnancy study. CDR3s include the opening cysteine and the closing phenylalanine or tryptophan.

len,j_gene,v_gene,CDR3aa
15,TRBJ2-3,TRBV13,CASSPSGGSTDTQYF
11,TRBJ2-5,TRBV2,CASTRGETQYF
15,TRBJ2-5,TRBV19,CASSRGLAGQETQYF
16,TRBJ1-6,TRBV4-3,CASSQATGGEASPLHF
14,TRBJ2-1,TRBV6-5,CASSLADSYNEQFF
15,TRBJ2-1,TRBV4-1,CASSQDSGSYNEQFF
18,TRBJ2-4,TRBV28,CASSWPRADGSGKNIQYF
17,TRBJ2-3,TRBV13,CASSLISGTRGTDTQYF
13,TRBJ2-1,TRBV7-3,CASSLSIMNEQFF
15,TRBJ2-1,TRBV7-6,CASTLAGGPYNEQFF
16,TRBJ2-1,TRBV27,CASSLFKPSSYNEQFF
16,TRBJ1-5,TRBV4-1,CASSLGSTGVNQPQHF
13,TRBJ1-5,TRBV6-6,CASSLNQGQPQHF
17,TRBJ1-2,TRBV28,CASSSPSDRGIVEGYTF
12,TRBJ2-7,TRBV7-9,CASSVTSYEQYF
13,TRBJ2-1,TRBV29-1,CSVEGLAENEQFF
15,TRBJ1-2,TRBV27,CASSARDREWYGYTF
13,TRBJ1-5,TRBV4-1,CASSQDLNQPQHF
15,TRBJ2-7,TRBV4-3,CASSLRTSGIYEQYF
13,TRBJ1-1,TRBV7-9,CASSLPGNTEAFF
12,TRBJ2-5,TRBV18,CASSPGAETQYF
14,TRBJ2-7,TRBV11-2,CASSSHQTNPEQYF
20,TRBJ1-1,TRBV18,CANLPRTGRVESPENTEAFF
13,TRBJ1-2,TRBV19,CASSPSAEGGYTF
13,TRBJ1-2,TRBV12-5,CASGLVREGGYTF
17,TRBJ2-1,TRBV2,CASGSELGLADYNEQFF
14,TRBJ2-1,TRBV19,CASDPGTGNNEQFF
16,TRBJ2-3,TRBV28,CASSLSGSGVADTQYF
16,TRBJ2-1,TRBV14,CASSQEAPFATNEQFF
14,TRBJ2-7,TRBV7-2,CASSLVGPGYEQYF
16,TRBJ2-3,TRBV11-2,CASSTTSGRLGDTQYF
15,TRBJ2-3,TRBV2,CASSERLASTDTQYF
13,TRBJ1-2,TRBV11-1,CASSFLGGYGYTF
15,TRBJ1-2,TRBV13,CASSPGTVTLYGYTF
14,TRBJ2-7,TRBV11-3,CASSFAGGSYEQYF
14,TRBJ2-7,TRBV11-3,CASSPKRGSYEQYF
10,TRBJ2-5,TRBV25-1,CASSGPTQYF
14,TRBJ2-2,TRBV28,CASSITGSTGELFF
18,TRBJ2-3,TRBV28,CASSPRDRGLRSTDTQYF
17,TRBJ2-7,TRBV7-6,CASSLGPLGAGDYEQYF
12,TRBJ2-7,TRBV27,CASSLANGEQYF
17,TRBJ2-7,TRBV4-2,CASSQDQGDRLSSEQYF
14,TRBJ2-7,TRBV9,CASSSGQGHYEQYF
17,TRBJ2-3,TRBV6-4,CASSDSPGTGYTDTQYF
14,TRBJ2-7,TRBV2,CASSEVAGAYEQYF
14,TRBJ1-4,TRBV28,CASTPDRVSEKLFF
17,TRBJ2-1,TRBV11-1,CASSLLGLAVPGNEQFF
16,TRBJ2-3,TRBV27,CASSLSGQGAIDTQYF
14,TRBJ1-1,TRBV13,CASSLALGPTEAFF
16,TRBJ2-2,TRBV7-2,CASSAVAGENTGELFF